The TCR beta chain described here comes from a study of blood T cell repertoires in COVID-19. Overall study: Samples of COVID-19 (acute and convalescent) were obtained from the United States, Italy and Spain. T cells, B-cell-depleted T cells, or PBMCs provided the cDNA or gDNA that served as material.

Followed over time, Seattle patients had been enrolled while infection was active. As handled by the study authors: Using reference gene primer amplification, nucleated cell counts were estimated. Using immunoSEQ multiplex PCR, the repertoire was profiled, and TCRdb retains in-frame clones only, with some absent. V and J calls and clone size follow that table, whereas D and trimming were derived from the DNA. There are some 250,000 clones in the sample; around 86% occur only once, and 5.2% lies in the top ten. From germline, CDR1 is SGHNT and CDR2 YYREEE (reference sequence). This CDR3 has 16 amino acids. Trimming took 4 bases from V and 2 from J; bases not matched to a gene: 10.

The TCR sequence derives from a woman in her sixties or seventies with COVID-19, enrolled during active disease. The rearrangement links TRBV5-4 to TRBJ2-7; 9 positions agree with TRBD1. The sample consisted of peripheral blood. This chain's CDR3 is CASSPPYRGPPYEQYF. The DNA of the CDR3 is TGTGCCAGCAGCCCCCCATACAGGGGGCCCCCCTACGAGCAGTACTTC.